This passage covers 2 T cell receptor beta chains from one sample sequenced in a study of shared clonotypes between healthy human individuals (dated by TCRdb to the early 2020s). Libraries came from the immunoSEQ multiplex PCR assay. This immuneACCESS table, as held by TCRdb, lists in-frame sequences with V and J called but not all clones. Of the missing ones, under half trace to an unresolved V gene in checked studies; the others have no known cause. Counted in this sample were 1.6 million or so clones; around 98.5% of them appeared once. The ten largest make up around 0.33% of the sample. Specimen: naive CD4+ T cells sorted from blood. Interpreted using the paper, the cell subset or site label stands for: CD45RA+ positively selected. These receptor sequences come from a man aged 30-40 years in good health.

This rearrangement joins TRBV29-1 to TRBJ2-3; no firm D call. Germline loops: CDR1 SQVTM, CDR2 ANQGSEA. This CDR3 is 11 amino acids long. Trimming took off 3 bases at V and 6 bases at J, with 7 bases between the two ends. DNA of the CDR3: TGCAGCGTTGATTGGACGGATACGCAGTATTTT. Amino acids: CSVDWTDTQYF.

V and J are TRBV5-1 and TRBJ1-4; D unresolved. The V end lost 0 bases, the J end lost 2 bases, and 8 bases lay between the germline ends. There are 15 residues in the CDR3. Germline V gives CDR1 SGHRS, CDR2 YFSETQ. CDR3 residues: CASSLAGVTNEKLFF. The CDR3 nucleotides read TGCGCCAGCAGCTTGGCCGGGGTGACTAATGAAAAACTGTTTTTT. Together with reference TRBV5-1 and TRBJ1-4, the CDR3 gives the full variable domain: KAGVTQTPRYLIKTRGQQVTLSCSPISGHRSVSWYQQTPGQGLQFLFEYFSETQRNKGNFPGRFSGRQFSNSRSEMNVSTLELGDSALYLCASSLAGVTNEKLFFGSGTQLSVL.